The entry that follows covers one T cell receptor beta chain sequence. The CDR3 consists of 15 residues. The J segment lost 4 bases and the V segment lost 5 bases, leaving 8 bases of the junction unmatched. Germline V gene sequence: CDR1 SGHTA, CDR2 FQGTGA. This entry belongs to a study of CD8 T cells in Susac syndrome. An amount of RNA that ranged from 0.5 to 1 ug was reverse transcribed with random hexamers. TCRdb recomputed calls from the immunoSEQ multiplex PCR reads with MiXCR, one row per CDR3 protein. The table shows under 200,000 distinct CDR3 sequences, with 95% occurring only once. TCR beta sequencing covered blood CD8+ and CD4+ T cells.

The sequencing sample was made of CD8+ T cells from PBMCs. This chain uses TRBV7-3 with TRBJ1-2, with 9 bases matching TRBD1. This sequence was found in a human donor with multiple sclerosis. This CDR3 reads CASSRGQGGSYGYTF. CDR3 nucleotide sequence: TGTGCCAGCAGCAGGGGACAGGGTGGTAGCTATGGCTACACCTTC.